Sequencing of this TCR beta chain was carried out in a study of T-cell reconstitution after alpha-beta-depleted transplantation in children. Unique molecular identifiers were incorporated during preparation of the TCRbeta library. MiXCR, applied by TCRdb to the PCR reads, yields one record per CDR3 protein. The sample gives roughly 300,000 distinct CDR3 sequences, 10% of which show up once; 2% to 3% is in the top ten. This clonotype was seen many times. Germline V lookup: CDR1 DFQATT, CDR2 SNEGSKA (reference sequence). Losses at the gene ends were 0 bases for V and 0 bases for J; bases not matched to a gene: 9. This CDR3 is 17 amino acids long.

The material was PBMCs from the stem cell graft donor, obtained from the stem cell graft. The receptor's source is a human donor who donated a stem cell graft to a child with acute lymphoblastic leukemia. The chain joins TRBV20-1 to TRBJ2-7; 9 nucleotides align to TRBD2. CDR3 loop: CSARDYSGSHSSYEQYF. DNA of the CDR3: TGCAGTGCTAGAGATTATAGCGGGAGCCACAGCTCCTACGAGCAGTACTTC.